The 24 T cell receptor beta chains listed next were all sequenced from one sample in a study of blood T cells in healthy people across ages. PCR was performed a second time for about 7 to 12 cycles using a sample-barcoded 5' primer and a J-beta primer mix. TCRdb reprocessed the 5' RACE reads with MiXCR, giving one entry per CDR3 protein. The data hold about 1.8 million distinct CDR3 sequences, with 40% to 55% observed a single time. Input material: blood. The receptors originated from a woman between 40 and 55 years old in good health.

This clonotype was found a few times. The CDR3 region is CASSPTDRGNNEQFF. In nucleotides, the CDR3 is TGCGCCAGCAGCCCAACGGACAGGGGAAACAATGAGCAGTTCTTC. The V call is TRBV5-1, the J call TRBJ2-1, with 9 bases aligning to TRBD1. With V trimmed by 4 bases and J by 5 bases, 7 bases remained unmatched. Germline V gene sequence: CDR1 SGHRS, CDR2 YFSETQ. The CDR3 is 15 amino acids.

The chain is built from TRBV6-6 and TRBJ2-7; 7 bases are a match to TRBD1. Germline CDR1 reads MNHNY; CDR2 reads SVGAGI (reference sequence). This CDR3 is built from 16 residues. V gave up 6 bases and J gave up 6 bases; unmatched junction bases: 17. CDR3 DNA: TGTGCCAGCAGGACCTCCAGTTGGACAGGAGATGGCGAGCAGTACTTC. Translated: CASRTSSWTGDGEQYF.

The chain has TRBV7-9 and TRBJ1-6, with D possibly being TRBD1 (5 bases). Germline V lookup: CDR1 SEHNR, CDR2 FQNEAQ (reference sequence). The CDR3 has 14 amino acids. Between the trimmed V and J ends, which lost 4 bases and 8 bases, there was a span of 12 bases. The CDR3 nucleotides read TGTGCCAGCAGCTCCGGCAGGGAAGATTCACCCCTCCACTTT. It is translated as CASSSGREDSPLHF.

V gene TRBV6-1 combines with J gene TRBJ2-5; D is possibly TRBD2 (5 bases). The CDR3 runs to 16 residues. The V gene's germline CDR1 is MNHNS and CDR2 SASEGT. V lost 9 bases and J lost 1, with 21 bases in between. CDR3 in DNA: TGTGCCAGTCGCCCTCGCCCCGGACTTATCCAAGAGACCCAGTACTTC. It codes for CASRPRPGLIQETQYF.

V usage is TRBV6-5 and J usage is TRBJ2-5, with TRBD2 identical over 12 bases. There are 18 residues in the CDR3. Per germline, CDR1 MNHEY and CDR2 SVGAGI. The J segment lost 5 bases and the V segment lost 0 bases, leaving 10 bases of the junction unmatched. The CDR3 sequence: CASSYSKSGLAGRETQYF. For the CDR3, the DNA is TGTGCCAGCAGTTACTCGAAGTCCGGACTAGCGGGGAGGGAGACCCAGTACTTC.

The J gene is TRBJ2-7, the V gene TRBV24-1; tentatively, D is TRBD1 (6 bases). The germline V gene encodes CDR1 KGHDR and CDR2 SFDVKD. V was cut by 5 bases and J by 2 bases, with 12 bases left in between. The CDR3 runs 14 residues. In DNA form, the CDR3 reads TGTGCCACCAGTGGGACAGACAGTACCTACGAGCAGTACTTC. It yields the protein CATSGTDSTYEQYF.

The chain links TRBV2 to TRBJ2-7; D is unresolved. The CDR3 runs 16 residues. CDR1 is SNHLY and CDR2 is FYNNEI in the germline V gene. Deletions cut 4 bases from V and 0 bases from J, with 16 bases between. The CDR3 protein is CASSAIRTRSSYEQYF. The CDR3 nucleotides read TGTGCCAGCAGTGCTATCAGGACCCGAAGCTCCTACGAGCAGTACTTC.

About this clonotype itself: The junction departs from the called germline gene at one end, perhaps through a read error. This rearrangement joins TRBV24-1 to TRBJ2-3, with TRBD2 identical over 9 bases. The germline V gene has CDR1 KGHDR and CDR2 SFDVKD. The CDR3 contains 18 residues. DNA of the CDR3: TGTGCCACCAGTGATTCGGGGGGACTAGCCCGATCCCAAGATGCGCAGTATTTT. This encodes CATSDSGGLARSQDAQYF.

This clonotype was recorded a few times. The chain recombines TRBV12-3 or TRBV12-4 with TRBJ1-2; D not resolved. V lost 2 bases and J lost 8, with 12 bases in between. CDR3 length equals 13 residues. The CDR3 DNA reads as TGTGCCAGCAGTTTAACGGGCAATCGAGGCTACACCTTC. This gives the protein CASSLTGNRGYTF.

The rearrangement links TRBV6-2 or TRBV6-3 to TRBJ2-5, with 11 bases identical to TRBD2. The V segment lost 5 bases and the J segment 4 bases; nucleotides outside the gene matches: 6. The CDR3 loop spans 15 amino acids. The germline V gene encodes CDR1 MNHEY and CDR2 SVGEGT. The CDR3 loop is CASSIPGLAGETQYF. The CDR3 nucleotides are TGTGCCAGCAGTATACCAGGACTAGCGGGAGAGACCCAGTACTTC.

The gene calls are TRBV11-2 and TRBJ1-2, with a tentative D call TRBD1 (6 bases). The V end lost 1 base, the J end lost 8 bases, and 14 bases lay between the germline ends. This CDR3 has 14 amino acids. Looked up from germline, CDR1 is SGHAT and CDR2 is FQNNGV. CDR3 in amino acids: CASSLAGAPFGYTF. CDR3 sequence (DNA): TGTGCCAGCAGCTTAGCAGGGGCCCCCTTCGGCTACACCTTC.

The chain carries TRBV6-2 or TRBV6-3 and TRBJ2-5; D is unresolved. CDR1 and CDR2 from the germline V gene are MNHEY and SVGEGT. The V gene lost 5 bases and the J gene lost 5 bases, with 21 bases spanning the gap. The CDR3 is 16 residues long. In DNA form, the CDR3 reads TGTGCCAGCAGTGGACCCAGCCGCAGGATTGGGGAGACCCAGTACTTC. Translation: CASSGPSRRIGETQYF.

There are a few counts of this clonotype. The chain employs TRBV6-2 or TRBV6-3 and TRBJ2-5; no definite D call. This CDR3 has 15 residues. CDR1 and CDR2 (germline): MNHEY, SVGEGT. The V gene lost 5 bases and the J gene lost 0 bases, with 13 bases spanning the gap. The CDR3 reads CASSRARPDQETQYF. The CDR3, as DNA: TGTGCCAGCAGTAGGGCGAGGCCAGACCAAGAGACCCAGTACTTC.

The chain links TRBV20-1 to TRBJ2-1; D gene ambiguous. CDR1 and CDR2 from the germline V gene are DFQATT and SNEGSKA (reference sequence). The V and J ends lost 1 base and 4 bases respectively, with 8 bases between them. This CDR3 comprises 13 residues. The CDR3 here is CSARVWGYNEQFF. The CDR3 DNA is TGCAGTGCTAGAGTCTGGGGTTACAATGAGCAGTTCTTC.

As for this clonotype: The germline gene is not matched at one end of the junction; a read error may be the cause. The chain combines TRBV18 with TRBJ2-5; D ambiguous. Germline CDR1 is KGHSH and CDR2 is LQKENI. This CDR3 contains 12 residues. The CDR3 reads CASAPNTKTQYF. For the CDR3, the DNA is TGTGCCAGCGCACCAAATACAAAGACCCAGTACTTC.

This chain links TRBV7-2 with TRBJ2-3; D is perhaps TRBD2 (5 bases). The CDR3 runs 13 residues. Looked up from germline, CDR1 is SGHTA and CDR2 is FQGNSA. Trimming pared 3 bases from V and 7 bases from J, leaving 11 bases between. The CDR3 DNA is TGTGCCAGCAGCTTGGAGGCCCCTCATACGCAGTATTTT. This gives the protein CASSLEAPHTQYF.

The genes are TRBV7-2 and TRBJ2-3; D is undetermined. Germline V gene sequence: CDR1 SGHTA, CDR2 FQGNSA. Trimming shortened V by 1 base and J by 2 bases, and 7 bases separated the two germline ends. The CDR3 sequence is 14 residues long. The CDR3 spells CASSLVLYTDTQYF. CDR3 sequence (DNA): TGTGCCAGCAGCTTAGTTCTCTACACAGATACGCAGTATTTT.

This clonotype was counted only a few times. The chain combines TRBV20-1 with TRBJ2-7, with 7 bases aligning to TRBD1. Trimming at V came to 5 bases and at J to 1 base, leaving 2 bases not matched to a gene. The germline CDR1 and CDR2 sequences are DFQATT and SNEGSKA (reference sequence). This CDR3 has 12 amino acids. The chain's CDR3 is CSADRASYEQYF. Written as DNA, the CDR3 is TGCAGTGCTGACAGGGCTTCCTACGAGCAGTACTTC.

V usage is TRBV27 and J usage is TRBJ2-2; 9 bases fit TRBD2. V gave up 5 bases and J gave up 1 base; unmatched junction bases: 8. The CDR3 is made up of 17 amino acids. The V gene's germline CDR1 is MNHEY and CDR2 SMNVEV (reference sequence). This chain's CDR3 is CASSRSGGPVNTGELFF. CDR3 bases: TGTGCCAGCAGTAGGAGCGGGGGGCCAGTGAACACCGGGGAGCTGTTTTTT.

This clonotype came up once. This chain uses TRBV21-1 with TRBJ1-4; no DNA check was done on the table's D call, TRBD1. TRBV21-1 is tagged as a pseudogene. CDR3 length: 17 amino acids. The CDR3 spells CASSKAGTGVGDEKLFF. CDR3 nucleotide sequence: TGTGCCAGCAGCAAAGCTGGGACAGGGGTTGGAGACGAAAAACTGTTTTTT.

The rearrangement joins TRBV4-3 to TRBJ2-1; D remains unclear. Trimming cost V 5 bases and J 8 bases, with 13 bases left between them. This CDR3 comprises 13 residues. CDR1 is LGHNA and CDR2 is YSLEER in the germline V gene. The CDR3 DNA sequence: TGCGCCAGCAGCATGCGATTTGGGGATGAGCAGTTCTTC. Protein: CASSMRFGDEQFF.

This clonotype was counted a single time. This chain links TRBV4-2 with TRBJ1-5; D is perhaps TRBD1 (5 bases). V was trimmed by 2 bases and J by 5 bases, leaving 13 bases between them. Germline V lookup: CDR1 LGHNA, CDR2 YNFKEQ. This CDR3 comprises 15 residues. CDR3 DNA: TGTGCCAGCAGCCAATCGGGACTTTTAGATCAGCCCCAGCATTTT. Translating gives CASSQSGLLDQPQHF.

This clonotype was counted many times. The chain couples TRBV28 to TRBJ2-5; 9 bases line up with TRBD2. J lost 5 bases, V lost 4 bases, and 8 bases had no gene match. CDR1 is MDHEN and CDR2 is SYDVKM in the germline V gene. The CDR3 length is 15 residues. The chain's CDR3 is CASSSSGLALETQYF. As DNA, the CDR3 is TGTGCCAGCAGTTCTTCCGGACTAGCGCTGGAGACCCAGTACTTC.

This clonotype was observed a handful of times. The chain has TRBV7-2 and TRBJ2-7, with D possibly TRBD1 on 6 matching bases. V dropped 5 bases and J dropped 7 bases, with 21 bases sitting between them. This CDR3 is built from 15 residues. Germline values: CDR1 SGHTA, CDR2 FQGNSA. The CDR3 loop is CASSPSLGGVGEQYF. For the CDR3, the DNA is TGTGCCAGCAGCCCCTCCTTAGGGGGAGTGGGGGAGCAGTACTTC.